These 3 T cell receptor beta chains share one sample of origin, sequenced in a study of human T cells and chemical hapten exposure. Unique molecular identifiers were affixed to discrete cDNA molecules within the library. TCRdb recomputed calls from the reads with MiXCR, one row per CDR3 protein. The table records 100,000 to 150,000 distinct CDR3 sequences, approximately 9% of them present only once. It was from unfractionated whole blood that total RNA was extracted. Sequencing used whole blood. The receptors were sampled from a human donor in good health. Some clones in this sample may be carry-over from other donors' samples.

Many counts were recorded for this clonotype. The chain links TRBV28 to TRBJ2-1; the match to TRBD2 covers 14 bases. The V segment lost 7 bases and the J segment 5 bases; nucleotides outside the gene matches: 7. From germline, CDR1 is MDHEN and CDR2 SYDVKM. The CDR3 contains 16 residues. CDR3 DNA sequence: TGTGCCAGCACCTCACAGACTAGCGGGAGGGACAATGAGCAGTTCTTC. Protein sequence: CASTSQTSGRDNEQFF. The variable domain in full, with the rest retrieved from reference TRBV28 and TRBJ2-1, is DVKVTQSSRYLVKRTGEKVFLECVQDMDHENMFWYRQDPGLGLRLIYFSYDVKMKEKGDIPEGYSVSREKKERFSLILESASTNQTSMYLCASTSQTSGRDNEQFFGPGTRLTVL.

The rearrangement uses TRBV13 and TRBJ2-4; the D gene is possibly TRBD1 (6 bases). The CDR3 extends over 14 amino acids. Between the trimmed V and J ends, which lost 1 base and 4 bases, there was a span of 8 bases. CDR1 and CDR2 from the germline V gene are PRHDT and FYEKMQ (reference sequence). CDR3 region: CASSLEGEKNIQYF. Written as DNA, the CDR3 is TGTGCCAGCAGCTTAGAGGGGGAGAAAAACATTCAGTACTTC.

Details on this clonotype: An end of the junction differs from the germline gene, which may be a read error. The chain links TRBV6-4 to TRBJ2-6; D might be TRBD1 (6 bases). The CDR3 covers 16 residues. Germline V gene sequence: CDR1 MRHNA, CDR2 SNTAGT. This CDR3 is CASSAGTNSGAKVLTF. CDR3 DNA sequence: TGTGCCAGCAGTGCCGGGACAAACTCTGGGGCCAAAGTCCTGACTTTC.